This T cell receptor (beta chain) was recorded in a study of technical replicates of blood from several donors. Some clones are missing from TCRdb's copy, which holds only in-frame ones; the method was immunoSEQ multiplex PCR. The data contain 50,000 to 60,000 clones, about 95% of them seen just once; the ten biggest clones take up under 3%. The germline V gene has CDR1 LGHNA and CDR2 YNFKEQ. V shed 1 base and J shed 0 bases, with 7 bases lying between them. The CDR3 spans 16 residues. This receptor was identified in a human donor in good health. Some clones in this sample may be carry-over from other donors' samples. The chain has TRBV4-2 and TRBJ1-6; unclear D gene. The sample taken for sequencing was PBMCs. The CDR3 loop reads CASSQVASSYNSPLHF. CDR3 DNA sequence: TGTGCCAGCAGCCAAGTCGCTAGCTCCTATAATTCACCCCTCCACTTT.